This T cell receptor (beta chain) was captured in a study of T-cell reconstitution after alpha-beta-depleted transplantation in children. This clonotype was found many times. Preparation of the TCRbeta library was carried out with unique molecular identifiers. TCRdb re-analysed the PCR reads in MiXCR, keeping a single row per CDR3 protein. The sample consists of 150,000 to 200,000 distinct CDR3 sequences, about 6.4% of them appearing once. Germline V gene sequence: CDR1 SGHAT, CDR2 FQNNGV. The V and J ends lost 4 bases and 10 bases respectively, with 17 bases between them. The CDR3 is made up of 14 amino acids.

This rearrangement joins TRBV11-2 to TRBJ2-1; possibly TRBD2 for D (6 bases). Source: PBMCs from the stem cell graft donor, taken from the stem cell graft. The TCR comes from a human donor who donated a stem cell graft to a child with Wiskott-Aldrich syndrome. The CDR3 sequence is CASSSLGLAIEQFF. The CDR3 region has the DNA TGTGCCAGCAGCTCCCTGGGGCTAGCGATAGAGCAGTTCTTC.